This T cell receptor (beta chain) was sequenced for a study of cytomegalovirus exposure and HLA in healthy donors. Points from the study as a whole: In all likelihood, a cluster of highly shared sequence variants was a sequencing artifact. Cytomegalovirus-associated TCR beta chains were listed, numbering 164.

A remark on this clone: The antigen is undetermined.

PCR employed 60 Vbeta and 13 Jbeta primers. The protocol was immunoSEQ multiplex PCR, while the TCRdb copy is restricted to in-frame clones and leaves out a portion. The data hold some 150,000 clones, with about 76% observed a single time. The receptor was isolated from a woman in her thirties or forties in good health and CMV-seronegative. Sequenced material: PBMCs.

Here the CDR3 reads CASSQRRGYGYTF. As DNA, the CDR3 is TGTGCCAGCAGCCAGAGGCGAGGCTATGGCTACACCTTC. This rearrangement joins TRBV11-3 to TRBJ1-2; D not resolved. CDR1 is SGHNT, CDR2 YENEEA, per germline. Trimming took 5 bases from V and 4 from J, leaving 11 bases between them. The CDR3 totals 13 residues.